The clone carrying this T cell receptor (beta chain) was observed a few times. What it recognizes is unknown. Arm-PCR of CDR3 regions and iRepertoire HTBI primers were used to build TCR beta libraries. MiXCR was run by TCRdb on the multiplex PCR reads, yielding one entry per CDR3 protein. The sample contains 450,000 to 650,000 distinct CDR3 sequences, roughly a sixth of which appear only once. This specimen belongs to a study of regulatory T cells in long-lasting Graves disease. Overall study findings and caveats: Persistent disease favored TRBV28, TRBJ1-2 and TRBJ2-5. TCR diversity was lower in persistent than newly diagnosed Graves' disease.

Sample time point: newly diagnosed GD, antithyroid drugs for less than 3 months. Isolated PBMC RNA provided the starting material for the TCR library. The peripheral blood volume drawn was approximately 9.5 milliliters, and it was collected into EDTA tubes. The CDR3 spans 16 residues. V lost 8 bases and J 1 base, leaving 19 bases between the germline ends. Germline loops: CDR1 KGHSH, CDR2 LQKENI. The same data also went into a second study, on T cells in Graves' hyperthyroidism and ophthalmopathy. From that second work: Using the HTBI primer set, a first-round RT-PCR was run on the TCR CDR3.

This specimen was peripheral blood mononuclear cells (PBMCs), taken at new diagnosis, from a patient treated with antithyroid drugs. This clonotype originated in a woman aged 40-60 years with Graves disease. The chain joins TRBV18 to TRBJ2-3, with D possibly being TRBD1 (6 bases). The CDR3 protein is CASTYSSGDRTDTQYF. DNA of the CDR3: TGTGCCAGCACGTACTCCTCAGGGGACCGCACAGATACGCAGTATTTT.